The rows below give T cell receptor beta chains drawn from one sample of a study of T-cell reconstitution after alpha-beta-depleted transplantation in children. MiXCR, run by TCRdb on the PCR reads, gives a single entry per CDR3 protein. The profile shows 44,000 or so distinct CDR3 sequences, 9.2% of them singletons. The sequencing used PBMCs, mostly from graft donor cells, collected 60 days after TCRalphabeta/CD19-depleted stem cell transplant. The receptors were gathered from a male patient aged 2 to 9 who had a stem cell transplant for chronic granulomatous disease, so the T cells may come from the graft donor. Each CDR3 is given with its conserved first and last residue. The D gene is left open where the match is weak. Only some rows state a clone size, as once, few, many or a class for expanded clones.

TRBV7-8,many,TRBJ1-1,.,CASSLDTEAFF,TGTGCCAGCAGTCTCGACACTGAAGCTTTCTTT
TRBV2,many,TRBJ2-1,TRBD2,CASSAIWTSGIGRVNYEQFF,TGTGCCAGCAGCGCAATTTGGACTAGCGGGATCGGCCGGGTCAACTATGAGCAGTTCTTC
TRBV7-2,few,TRBJ1-2,.,CASSPGVNYGYTF,TGTGCCAGCAGCCCCGGGGTTAACTATGGCTACACCTTC
TRBV7-2,many,TRBJ2-1,.,CASSLGSATYNEQFF,TGTGCCAGCAGCTTGGGTAGCGCGACCTACAATGAGCAGTTCTTC
TRBV5-6,.,TRBJ2-6,TRBD1,CASSLTGGYPGANVLTF,TGTGCCAGCAGCTTGACAGGGGGCTATCCTGGGGCCAACGTCCTGACTTTC
TRBV20-1,many,TRBJ2-1,TRBD2,CSANTGGIYNEQFF,TGCAGTGCTAATACGGGAGGGATATACAATGAGCAGTTCTTC
TRBV7-9,many,TRBJ2-1,.,CASSTRGVDNEQFF,TGTGCCAGCAGCACTCGGGGAGTCGACAATGAGCAGTTCTTC
TRBV20-1,.,TRBJ2-1,.,CSARETGPNTYNEQFF,TGCAGTGCTAGAGAAACTGGACCGAACACCTACAATGAGCAGTTCTTC
TRBV28,many,TRBJ1-2,.,CAGQEGGSGYTF,TGTGCCGGCCAGGAGGGAGGTTCTGGCTACACCTTC
TRBV3-1,.,TRBJ2-1,.,CASCRDITLYNEQFF,TGTGCCTCCTGCCGAGACATAACCCTTTACAATGAGCAGTTCTTC
TRBV20-1,.,TRBJ1-1,.,CSARVGARNTEAFF,TGCAGTGCTAGAGTGGGGGCCCGGAACACTGAAGCTTTCTTT
TRBV2,many,TRBJ2-4,.,CAIKTSAYSLAKNIQYF,TGTGCCATCAAGACCAGCGCTTACAGCTTAGCCAAAAACATTCAGTACTTC
TRBV20-1,many,TRBJ2-5,.,CSARDPWTTETQYF,TGCAGTGCTAGAGATCCCTGGACTACAGAGACCCAGTACTTC
TRBV12-3/TRBV12-4,many,TRBJ2-4,.,CASSRGRRNIQYF,TGTGCCAGCAGTCGGGGCAGGAGGAACATTCAGTACTTC
TRBV20-1,many,TRBJ2-7,TRBD1,CSARDYRDRAFLSSAYEQYF,TGCAGTGCTAGAGATTACCGGGACAGGGCTTTTTTATCTTCCGCGTACGAGCAGTACTTC
TRBV5-1,many,TRBJ2-3,.,CASREGGGDTQYF,TGCGCCAGCAGGGAGGGTGGAGGAGATACGCAGTATTTT
TRBV7-9,many,TRBJ2-7,.,CASSPNGEQYF,TGTGCCAGCAGCCCAAACGGGGAGCAGTACTTC
TRBV12-3/TRBV12-4,many,TRBJ2-7,.,CASSSDLDYYEQYF,TGTGCCAGCAGCTCCGATTTGGACTACTACGAGCAGTACTTC
TRBV5-1,many,TRBJ2-5,.,CASSWAETQYF,TGCGCCAGCAGCTGGGCAGAGACCCAGTACTTC
TRBV5-1,many,TRBJ1-1,.,CASSMEARNTEAFF,TGCGCCAGCAGCATGGAGGCCAGAAACACTGAAGCTTTCTTT
TRBV28,many,TRBJ1-3,TRBD1,CASSLAGGSGNTIYF,TGTGCCAGCAGTTTAGCAGGGGGTTCTGGAAACACCATATATTTT
TRBV5-1,many,TRBJ2-1,.,CASTPRVAGSDEQFF,TGCGCCAGCACCCCCAGGGTTGCAGGGAGTGATGAGCAGTTCTTC
TRBV5-1,many,TRBJ1-4,.,CASTRGGNNEKLFF,TGCGCCAGCACACGAGGGGGAAACAATGAAAAACTGTTTTTT
TRBV5-6,many,TRBJ1-2,TRBD1,CASSLIRGTGRNYGYTF,TGTGCCAGCAGCTTGATTCGGGGGACAGGGCGGAACTATGGCTACACCTTC
TRBV6-1,.,TRBJ2-1,.,CASRDGNEQFF,TGTGCCAGCAGAGACGGGAATGAGCAGTTCTTC
TRBV9,.,TRBJ2-7,.,CASSVEPGTTYEQYF,TGTGCCAGCAGCGTAGAACCCGGGACAACCTACGAGCAGTACTTC
TRBV5-1,many,TRBJ2-1,.,CASSLANEQFF,TGCGCCAGCAGCTTGGCCAATGAGCAGTTCTTC
TRBV29-1,many,TRBJ2-1,.,CSVETLDSYNEQFF,TGCAGCGTTGAAACACTTGACAGTTACAATGAGCAGTTCTTC
TRBV25-1,many,TRBJ2-7,TRBD2,CASSDPTGGDYEQYF,TGTGCCAGCAGTGACCCCACTGGGGGGGACTACGAGCAGTACTTC
TRBV18,many,TRBJ1-1,.,CASSRGGVRVGFTEAFF,TGTGCCAGCTCACGGGGGGGCGTGCGGGTCGGATTCACTGAAGCTTTCTTT
TRBV10-3,.,TRBJ2-1,TRBD1,CAISGSGGKNEQFF,TGTGCCATCAGTGGGTCAGGGGGCAAGAATGAGCAGTTCTTC